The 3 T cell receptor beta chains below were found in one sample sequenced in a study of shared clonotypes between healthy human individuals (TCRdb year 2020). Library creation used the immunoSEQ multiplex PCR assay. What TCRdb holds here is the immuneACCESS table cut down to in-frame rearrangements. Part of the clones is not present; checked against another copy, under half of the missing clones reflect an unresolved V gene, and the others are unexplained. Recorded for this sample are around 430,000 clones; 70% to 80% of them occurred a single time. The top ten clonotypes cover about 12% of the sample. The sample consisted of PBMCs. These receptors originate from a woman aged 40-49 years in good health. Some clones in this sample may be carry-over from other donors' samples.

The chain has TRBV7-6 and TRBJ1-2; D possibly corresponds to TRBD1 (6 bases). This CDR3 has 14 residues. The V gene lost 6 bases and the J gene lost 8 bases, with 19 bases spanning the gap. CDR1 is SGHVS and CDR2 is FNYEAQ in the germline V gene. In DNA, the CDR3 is TGTGCCAGCAGTCAAACGACTACAGGGCACGGCTACACCTTC. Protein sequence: CASSQTTTGHGYTF. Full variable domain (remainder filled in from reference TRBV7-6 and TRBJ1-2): GAGVSQSPRYKVTKRGQDVALRCDPISGHVSLYWYRQALGQGPEFLTYFNYEAQQDKSGLPNDRFSAERPEGSISTLTIQRTEQRDSAMYRCASSQTTTGHGYTFGSGTRLTVV.

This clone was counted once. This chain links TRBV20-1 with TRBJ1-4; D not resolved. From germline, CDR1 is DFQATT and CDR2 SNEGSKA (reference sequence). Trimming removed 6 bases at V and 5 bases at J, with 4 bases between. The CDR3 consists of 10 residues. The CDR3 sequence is CSAGNEKLFF. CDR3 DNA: TGCAGTGCCGGGAATGAAAAACTGTTTTTT.

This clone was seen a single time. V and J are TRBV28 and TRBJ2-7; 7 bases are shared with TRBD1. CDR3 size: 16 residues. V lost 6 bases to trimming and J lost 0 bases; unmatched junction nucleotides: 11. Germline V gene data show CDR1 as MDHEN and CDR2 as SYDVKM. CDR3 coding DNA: TGTGCCAGCAGCCAGGACAGGCCGATCTACTCCTACGAGCAGTACTTC. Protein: CASSQDRPIYSYEQYF.